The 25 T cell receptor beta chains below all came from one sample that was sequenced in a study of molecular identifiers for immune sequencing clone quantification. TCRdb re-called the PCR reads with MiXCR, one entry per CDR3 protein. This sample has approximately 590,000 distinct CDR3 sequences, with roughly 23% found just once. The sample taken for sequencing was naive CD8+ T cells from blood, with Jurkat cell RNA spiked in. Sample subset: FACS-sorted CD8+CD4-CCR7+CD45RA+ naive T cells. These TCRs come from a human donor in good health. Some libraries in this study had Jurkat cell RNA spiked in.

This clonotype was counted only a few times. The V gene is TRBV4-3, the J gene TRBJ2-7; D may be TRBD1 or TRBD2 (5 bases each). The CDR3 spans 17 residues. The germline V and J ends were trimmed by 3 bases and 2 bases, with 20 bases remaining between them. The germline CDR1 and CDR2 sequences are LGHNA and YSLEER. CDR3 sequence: CASSQDPVRDGAYEQYF. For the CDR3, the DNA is TGCGCCAGCAGCCAGGATCCCGTCCGGGACGGAGCCTACGAGCAGTACTTC.

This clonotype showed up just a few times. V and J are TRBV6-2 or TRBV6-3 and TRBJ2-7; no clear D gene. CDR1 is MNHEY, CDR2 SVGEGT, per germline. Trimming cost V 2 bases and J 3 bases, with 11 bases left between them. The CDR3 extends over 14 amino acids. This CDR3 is CASSYGNTHYEQYF. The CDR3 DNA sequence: TGTGCCAGCAGTTACGGGAACACTCACTACGAGCAGTACTTC.

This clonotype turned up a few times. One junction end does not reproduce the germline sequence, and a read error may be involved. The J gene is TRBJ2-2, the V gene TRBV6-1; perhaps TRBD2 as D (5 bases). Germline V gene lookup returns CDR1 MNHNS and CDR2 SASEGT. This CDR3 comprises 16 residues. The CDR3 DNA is TGTGCCAGCAGTGCTGGCGTAGGCTCGAGCTCCGGGGAGCTGTCTTTT. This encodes CASSAGVGSSSGELSF.

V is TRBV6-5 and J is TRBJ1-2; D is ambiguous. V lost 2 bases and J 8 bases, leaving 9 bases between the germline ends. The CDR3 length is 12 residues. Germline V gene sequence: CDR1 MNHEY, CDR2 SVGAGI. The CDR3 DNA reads TGTGCCAGCAGTTACCGTAGTGGGGGCTACACCTTC. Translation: CASSYRSGGYTF.

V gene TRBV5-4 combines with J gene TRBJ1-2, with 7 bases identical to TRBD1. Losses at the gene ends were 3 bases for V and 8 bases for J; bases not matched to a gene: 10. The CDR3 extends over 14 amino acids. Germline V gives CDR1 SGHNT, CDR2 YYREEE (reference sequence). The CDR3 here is CASSYRGGNGGYTF. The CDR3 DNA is TGTGCCAGCAGCTACAGGGGTGGCAATGGGGGCTACACCTTC.

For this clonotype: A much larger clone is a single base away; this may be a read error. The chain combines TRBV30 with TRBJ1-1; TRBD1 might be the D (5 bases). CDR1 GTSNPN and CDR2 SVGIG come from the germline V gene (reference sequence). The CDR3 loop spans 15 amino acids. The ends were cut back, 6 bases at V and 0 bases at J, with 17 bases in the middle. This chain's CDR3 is CACSLYRTLNTEAFF. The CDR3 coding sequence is TGTGCCTGTAGTTTGTACAGGACATTGAACACTGAAGCTTTCTTT.

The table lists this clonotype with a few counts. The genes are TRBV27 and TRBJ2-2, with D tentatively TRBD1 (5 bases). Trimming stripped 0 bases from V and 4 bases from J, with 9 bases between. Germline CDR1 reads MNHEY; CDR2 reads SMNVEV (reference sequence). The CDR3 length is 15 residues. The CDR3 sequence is CASSLSTQGTGELFF. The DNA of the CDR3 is TGTGCCAGCAGTTTATCGACTCAGGGCACCGGGGAGCTGTTTTTT.

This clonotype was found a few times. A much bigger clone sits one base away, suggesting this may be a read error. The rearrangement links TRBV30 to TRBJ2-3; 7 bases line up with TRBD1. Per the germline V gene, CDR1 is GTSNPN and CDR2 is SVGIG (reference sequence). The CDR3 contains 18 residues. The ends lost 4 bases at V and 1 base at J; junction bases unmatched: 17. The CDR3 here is CAWTKILQGPGGTDTQYF. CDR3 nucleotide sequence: TGTGCCTGGACCAAAATCCTACAGGGGCCAGGGGGCACAGATACGCAGTATTTT. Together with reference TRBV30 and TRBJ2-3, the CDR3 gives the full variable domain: SQTIHQWPATLVQPVGSPLSLECTVEGTSNPNLYWYRQAAGRGLQLLFYSVGIGQISSEVPQNLSASRPQDRQFILSSKKLLLSDSGFYLCAWTKILQGPGGTDTQYFGPGTRLTVL.

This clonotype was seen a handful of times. CDR3 loop: CASSQTFPSSYEQYF. The CDR3 coding sequence is TGCGCCAGCAGCCAGACCTTTCCGAGCTCCTACGAGCAGTACTTC. The chain links TRBV4-3 to TRBJ2-7; D call uncertain. From germline, CDR1 is LGHNA and CDR2 YSLEER. The CDR3 consists of 15 residues. V was pared by 3 bases and J by 0 bases, with 12 bases between.

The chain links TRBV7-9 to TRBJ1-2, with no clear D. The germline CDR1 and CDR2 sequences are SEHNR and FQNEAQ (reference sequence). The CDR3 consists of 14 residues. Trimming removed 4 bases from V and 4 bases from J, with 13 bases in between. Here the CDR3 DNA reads TGTGCCAGCAGCTCGGACGGCATAGTCTATGGCTACACCTTC. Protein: CASSSDGIVYGYTF.

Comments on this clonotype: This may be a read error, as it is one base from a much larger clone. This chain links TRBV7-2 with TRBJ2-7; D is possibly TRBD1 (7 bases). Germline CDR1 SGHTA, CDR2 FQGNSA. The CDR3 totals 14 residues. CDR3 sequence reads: CASSPRDSSNEQHF. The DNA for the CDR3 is TGTGCCAGCAGTCCGCGGGACAGCAGCAACGAGCAGCACTTC.

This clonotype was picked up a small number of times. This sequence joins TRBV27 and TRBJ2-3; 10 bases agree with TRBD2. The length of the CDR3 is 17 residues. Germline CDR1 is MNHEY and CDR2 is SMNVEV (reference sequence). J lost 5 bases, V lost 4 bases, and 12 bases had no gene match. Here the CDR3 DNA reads TGTGCCAGCAGTTATGCGGGGGTAGCGGGAGGTCGAGATACGCAGTATTTT. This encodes CASSYAGVAGGRDTQYF.

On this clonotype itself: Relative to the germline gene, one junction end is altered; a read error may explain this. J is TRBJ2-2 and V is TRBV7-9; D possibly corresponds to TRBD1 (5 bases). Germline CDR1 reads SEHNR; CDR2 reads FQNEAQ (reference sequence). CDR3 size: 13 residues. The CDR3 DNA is TGTGCCCGACAAGGGGCGAACACCAGGGAGCTGTTTTTT. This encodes CARQGANTRELFF.

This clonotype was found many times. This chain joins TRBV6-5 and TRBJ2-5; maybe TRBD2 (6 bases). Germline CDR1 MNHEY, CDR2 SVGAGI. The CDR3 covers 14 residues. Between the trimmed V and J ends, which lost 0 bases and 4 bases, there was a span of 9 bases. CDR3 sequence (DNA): TGTGCCAGCAGTTACTCTGCGGGGCGAGAGACCCAGTACTTC. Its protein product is CASSYSAGRETQYF.

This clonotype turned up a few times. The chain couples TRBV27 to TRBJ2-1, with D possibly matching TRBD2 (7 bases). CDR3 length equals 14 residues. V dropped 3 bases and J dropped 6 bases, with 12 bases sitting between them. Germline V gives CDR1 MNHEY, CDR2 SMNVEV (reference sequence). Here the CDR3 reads CASSFQGGGNEQFF. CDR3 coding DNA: TGTGCCAGCAGTTTCCAGGGAGGGGGCAATGAGCAGTTCTTC.

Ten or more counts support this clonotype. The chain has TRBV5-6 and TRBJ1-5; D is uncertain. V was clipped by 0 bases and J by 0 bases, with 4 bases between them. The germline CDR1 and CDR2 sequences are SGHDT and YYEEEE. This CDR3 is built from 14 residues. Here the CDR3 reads CASSLENSNQPQHF. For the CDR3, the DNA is TGTGCCAGCAGCTTGGAAAATAGCAATCAGCCCCAGCATTTT.

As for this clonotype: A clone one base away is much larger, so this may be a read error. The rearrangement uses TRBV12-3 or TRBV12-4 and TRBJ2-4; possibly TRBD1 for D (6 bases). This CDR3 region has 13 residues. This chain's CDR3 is CASSLGGLNIQCF. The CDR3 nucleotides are TGTGCCAGCAGTTTAGGGGGGCTCAATATTCAGTGCTTC.

CDR3 sequence reads: CSAQNSYNEQFF. The CDR3 nucleotides read TGCAGTGCCCAGAATTCCTACAATGAGCAGTTCTTC. The chain carries TRBV20-1 and TRBJ2-1; D is unclear. CDR1 and CDR2 (germline): DFQATT, SNEGSKA (reference sequence). This CDR3 has 12 amino acids. Trimming took off 6 bases at V and 1 base at J, with 7 bases between the two ends.

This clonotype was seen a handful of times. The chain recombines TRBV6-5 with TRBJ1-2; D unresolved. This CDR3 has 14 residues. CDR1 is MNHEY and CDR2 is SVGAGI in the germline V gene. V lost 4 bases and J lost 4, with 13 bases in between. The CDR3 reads CASSSAGLFYGYTF. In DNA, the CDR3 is TGTGCCAGCAGTTCCGCCGGACTGTTCTATGGCTACACCTTC.

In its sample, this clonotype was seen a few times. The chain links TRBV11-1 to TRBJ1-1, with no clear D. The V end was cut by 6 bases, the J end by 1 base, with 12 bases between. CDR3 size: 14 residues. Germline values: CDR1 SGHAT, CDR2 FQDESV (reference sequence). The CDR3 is CASSILTTNTEAFF. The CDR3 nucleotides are TGTGCCAGCAGTATCCTGACGACGAACACTGAAGCTTTCTTT.

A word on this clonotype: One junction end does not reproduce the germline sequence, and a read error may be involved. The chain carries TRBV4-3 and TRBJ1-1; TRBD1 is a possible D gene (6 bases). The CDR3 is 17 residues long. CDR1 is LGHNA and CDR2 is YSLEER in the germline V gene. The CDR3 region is CARSQGLFQGSGPAAFF. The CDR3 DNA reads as TGCGCCCGCAGCCAAGGTTTATTTCAGGGGAGCGGCCCTGCAGCTTTCTTT.

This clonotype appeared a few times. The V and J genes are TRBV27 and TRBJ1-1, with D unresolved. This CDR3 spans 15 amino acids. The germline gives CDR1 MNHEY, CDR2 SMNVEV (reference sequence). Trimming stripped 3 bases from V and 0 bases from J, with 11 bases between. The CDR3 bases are TGTGCCAGCAGTTTGGGCAGCCACATGAACACTGAAGCTTTCTTT. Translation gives CASSLGSHMNTEAFF.

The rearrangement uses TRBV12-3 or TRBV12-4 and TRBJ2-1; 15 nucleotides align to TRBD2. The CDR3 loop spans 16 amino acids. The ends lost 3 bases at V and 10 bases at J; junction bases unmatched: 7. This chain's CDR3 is CASSLFGTSGGKEQFF. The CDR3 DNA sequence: TGTGCCAGCAGTTTGTTTGGGACTAGCGGGGGGAAGGAGCAGTTCTTC.

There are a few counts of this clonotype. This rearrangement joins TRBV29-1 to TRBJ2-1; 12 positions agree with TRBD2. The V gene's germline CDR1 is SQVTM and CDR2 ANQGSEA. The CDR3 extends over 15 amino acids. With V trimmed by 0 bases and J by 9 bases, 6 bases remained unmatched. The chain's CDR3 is CSVEDRTSGIPEQFF. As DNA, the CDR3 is TGCAGCGTTGAAGATCGGACTAGCGGGATCCCTGAGCAGTTCTTC.

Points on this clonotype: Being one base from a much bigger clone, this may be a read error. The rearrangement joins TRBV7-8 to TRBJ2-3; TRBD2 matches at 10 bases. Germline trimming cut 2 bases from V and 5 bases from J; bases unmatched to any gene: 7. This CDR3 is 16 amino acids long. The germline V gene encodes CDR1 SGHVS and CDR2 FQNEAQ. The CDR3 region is CASSLSSGGAGDTQYF. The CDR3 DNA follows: TGTGCCAGCAGCTTAAGCAGCGGGGGGGCCGGAGATACGCAGTATTTT.